What follows are 28 T cell receptor beta chains derived from one specimen sequenced in a study of shared clonotypes between healthy human individuals. It was CD45RO-negative cells, positively selected for CCR7, that made up naive CD8 cells, with terminally differentiated effector memory CD45RA+ cells excluded. The assay was immunoSEQ multiplex PCR, and TCRdb's table has in-frame clones only and misses some. In the table there are some 2,100,000 clones, roughly 91% of which are singletons. The sequenced sample was naive CD8+ T cells from PBMCs. The receptor source for this set is a man aged 18 to 30 in good health. Some clones in this sample may be carry-over from other donors' samples.

The V call is TRBV5-6, the J call TRBJ2-2; the D is unclear. Per germline, CDR1 SGHDT and CDR2 YYEEEE. V was trimmed by 4 bases and J by 6 bases, leaving 10 bases between them. This CDR3 spans 13 amino acids. The CDR3: CASSLPGAGELFF. The CDR3 nucleotides read TGTGCCAGCAGCCTCCCGGGCGCCGGGGAGCTGTTTTTT.

The chain recombines TRBV5-6 with TRBJ2-1, with 8 bases fitting TRBD2. CDR1 and CDR2 (germline): SGHDT, YYEEEE. Trimming at V came to 3 bases and at J to 6 bases, leaving 5 bases not matched to a gene. CDR3 length: 14 amino acids. In DNA, the CDR3 is TGTGCCAGCAGCTCCGGGACTAGTGCCAATGAGCAGTTCTTC. Translated: CASSSGTSANEQFF.

About this clone itself: The limits of the CDR3 on the DNA are not certain, so only TCRdb's listed CDR3 is given. The chain links TRBV7-9 to TRBJ2-3; the D call in the table, TRBD1, was not verified against the DNA. The CDR3 adds up to 18 amino acids, both ends counted. Germline V lookup: CDR1 SEHNR, CDR2 FQNEAQ (reference sequence). The CDR3: CASSLTFGTGKSTDTQYF.

J is TRBJ1-2 and V is TRBV15, with D possibly TRBD1 on 6 matching bases. Germline V gives CDR1 LNHNV, CDR2 YYDKDF (reference sequence). Trimming removed 5 bases at V and 3 bases at J, with 16 bases between. The CDR3 runs 15 residues. CDR3 loop: CATSRRAGVDYGYTF. CDR3 DNA: TGTGCCACCAGCCGGCGGGCAGGGGTGGACTATGGCTACACCTTC.

The genes are TRBV19 and TRBJ2-2; 7 positions match TRBD1. The CDR3 is made up of 15 amino acids. Germline CDR1 reads LNHDA; CDR2 reads SQIVND (reference sequence). The junction had 6 bases not matched to a gene; V was cut back by 7 bases and J by 1 base. CDR3 protein: CASNLDRENTGELFF. The CDR3 nucleotides are TGTGCCAGTAATTTAGACAGGGAGAACACCGGGGAGCTGTTTTTT.

The CDR3 bases are TGTGCCAGCAGCGTAGACTCTAGCGGGGACTACGAGCAGTACTTC. This sequence encodes CASSVDSSGDYEQYF. This chain connects TRBV9 to TRBJ2-7; TRBD2 aligns across 9 bases. With 0 bases clipped from V and 3 bases from J, the junction kept 4 bases outside the gene matches. Germline CDR1 SGDLS, CDR2 YYNGEE. The CDR3 is 15 amino acids.

The genes are TRBV7-3 and TRBJ2-1, with 8 nucleotides matching TRBD1. From germline, CDR1 is SGHTA and CDR2 FQGTGA. J gave up 7 bases and V 1 base, and 6 bases lay outside the gene matches. There are 15 residues in the CDR3. The CDR3 nucleotides read TGTGCCAGCAGCTTAAACCAGGGGGCGCGGAATGAGCAGTTCTTC. Amino acid sequence: CASSLNQGARNEQFF.

The chain employs TRBV28 and TRBJ2-5, with 7 bases aligning to TRBD2. With 2 bases clipped from V and 3 bases from J, the junction kept 3 bases outside the gene matches. CDR1 and CDR2 (germline): MDHEN, SYDVKM. The CDR3 is made up of 14 amino acids. For the CDR3, the DNA is TGTGCCAGCAGTTTAGGTCTAGCGGAAGAGACCCAGTACTTC. Its translation is CASSLGLAEETQYF.

This clone was picked up a small number of times. The chain couples TRBV9 to TRBJ1-1, with D hard to call. The CDR3 is made up of 15 amino acids. Germline CDR1 is SGDLS and CDR2 is YYNGEE. Trimming cost V 4 bases and J 1 base, with 14 bases left between them. CDR3 sequence: CASSILTGRNTEAFF. CDR3 DNA sequence: TGTGCCAGCAGCATCCTCACCGGGAGGAACACTGAAGCTTTCTTT. Filled out from reference TRBV9 and TRBJ1-1, the complete variable domain reads DSGVTQTPKHLITATGQRVTLRCSPRSGDLSVYWYQQSLDQGLQFLIQYYNGEERAKGNILERFSAQQFPDLHSELNLSSLELGDSALYFCASSILTGRNTEAFFGQGTRLTVV.

The CDR3 reads CASSLELTTGTGPNQPQHF. Here the CDR3 DNA reads TGTGCCAGCAGCTTAGAGTTAACAACGGGGACAGGGCCAAATCAGCCCCAGCATTTT. This chain uses TRBV11-3 with TRBJ1-5, with 9 nucleotides matching TRBD1. Germline V CDR1 and CDR2: SGHNT, YENEEA. V lost 0 bases to trimming and J lost 4 bases; unmatched junction nucleotides: 13. The CDR3 consists of 19 residues.

In this sample, this clone turned up once. V is TRBV7-2 and J is TRBJ2-1; the D gene is possibly TRBD2 (6 bases). Germline CDR1 is SGHTA and CDR2 is FQGNSA. V lost 6 bases and J lost 2, with 11 bases in between. This CDR3 spans 14 amino acids. This CDR3 is CASRDAGPYNEQFF. CDR3 in DNA: TGTGCCAGCAGAGATGCGGGACCCTACAATGAGCAGTTCTTC.

J is TRBJ1-5 and V is TRBV27, with 10 bases that match TRBD1. This CDR3 is built from 17 residues. Trimming at V came to 1 base and at J to 6 bases, leaving 9 bases not matched to a gene. Looked up from germline, CDR1 is MNHEY and CDR2 is SMNVEV (reference sequence). CDR3 region: CASSLYSAGTGAQPQHF. CDR3 in DNA: TGTGCCAGCAGTTTATATTCGGCTGGGACAGGGGCTCAGCCCCAGCATTTT.

The V and J genes are TRBV7-9 and TRBJ2-3, with D perhaps matching TRBD1 (6 bases). The V and J ends lost 5 bases and 2 bases respectively, with 20 bases between them. There are 17 residues in the CDR3. Per germline, CDR1 SEHNR and CDR2 FQNEAQ (reference sequence). The CDR3 DNA is TGTGCCAGCAGCCAAACACAGGGCCCCAAAGACACAGATACGCAGTATTTT. It translates to CASSQTQGPKDTDTQYF.

About this clone itself: One end of the junction varies from germline; a read error may be responsible. The chain links TRBV28 to TRBJ2-7, with a tentative D call TRBD1 (6 bases). CDR1 is MDHEN and CDR2 is SYDVKM in the germline V gene. The CDR3 consists of 13 residues. The chain's CDR3 is CASQTSGQLDPDF. CDR3 sequence (DNA): TGTGCCAGCCAAACGAGCGGACAGCTCGACCCGGACTTC.

The chain is built from TRBV27 and TRBJ1-5; maybe TRBD1 (6 bases). CDR3 size: 16 residues. Germline CDR1 and CDR2: MNHEY and SMNVEV (reference sequence). V lost 3 bases, J lost 5 bases, and 17 bases lay in between. CDR3 DNA sequence: TGTGCCAGCAGTTTCGGATGCGGGGGGGGCGATCAGCCCCAGCATTTT. Its protein product is CASSFGCGGGDQPQHF.

A few counts support this clone. This chain connects TRBV25-1 to TRBJ1-5; D remains ambiguous. This CDR3 region has 12 residues. The germline V and J ends were trimmed by 2 bases and 7 bases, with 6 bases remaining between them. Germline V gives CDR1 MGHDK, CDR2 SYGVNS. The CDR3 DNA reads as TGTGCCAGCAGTGAACCGGGGCAGCCCCAGCATTTT. It yields the protein CASSEPGQPQHF. The whole variable domain, remainder taken from reference TRBV25-1 and TRBJ1-5, is EADIYQTPRYLVIGTGKKITLECSQTMGHDKMYWYQQDPGMELHLIHYSYGVNSTEKGDLSSESTVSRIRTEHFPLTLESARPSHTSQYLCASSEPGQPQHFGDGTRLSIL.

This chain uses TRBV28 with TRBJ2-2, with a weak D call TRBD2 (6 bases). V lost 5 bases to trimming and J lost 4 bases, with 17 bases between them. The CDR3 totals 16 residues. CDR1 is MDHEN, CDR2 SYDVKM, per germline. For the CDR3, the DNA is TGTGCCAGCAGTCCCGACGGAGGGCCGGTCACCGGGGAGCTGTTTTTT. Encoded protein: CASSPDGGPVTGELFF.

The chain uses TRBV28 and TRBJ1-5; D remains ambiguous. Germline V lookup: CDR1 MDHEN, CDR2 SYDVKM. There are 15 residues in the CDR3. Trimming took 5 bases from V and 0 from J, leaving 11 bases between them. For the CDR3, the DNA is TGTGCCAGCAGTCTCTTCCGGGATAGCAATCAGCCCCAGCATTTT. It yields the protein CASSLFRDSNQPQHF.

The chain has TRBV30 and TRBJ2-3; D unresolved. Trimming shortened V by 6 bases and J by 5 bases, and 9 bases separated the two germline ends. Germline CDR1 is GTSNPN and CDR2 is SVGIG (reference sequence). The CDR3 loop spans 11 amino acids. The CDR3 sequence is CACHPGDTQYF. CDR3 bases: TGTGCCTGCCATCCGGGAGATACGCAGTATTTT.

The chain employs TRBV27 and TRBJ1-5; 11 bases are a match to TRBD1. The J segment lost 6 bases and the V segment lost 6 bases, leaving 7 bases of the junction unmatched. The CDR3 has 15 residues. The V gene's germline CDR1 is MNHEY and CDR2 SMNVEV (reference sequence). CDR3 DNA: TGTGCCAGCAGCCCCGTGGGACAGGGGGTTCAGCCCCAGCATTTT. This codes for CASSPVGQGVQPQHF.

A word on this clone: This CDR3 is also generated by other DNA sequences in the sample. This sequence joins TRBV4-1 and TRBJ1-5; perhaps TRBD1 as D (6 bases). Germline CDR1 MGHRA, CDR2 YSYEKL. Trimming took off 2 bases at V and 1 base at J, with 9 bases between the two ends. This CDR3 has 15 amino acids. CDR3 nucleotides: TGCGCCAGCAGCCAACTTACAGGGAGCAATCAGCCCCAGCATTTT. It codes for CASSQLTGSNQPQHF.

The table lists this clone with a count of one. Within the sample, other DNA sequences also encode this same CDR3. The rearrangement links TRBV28 to TRBJ2-7; unclear D gene. The V end lost 3 bases, the J end lost 0 bases, and 6 bases lay between the germline ends. The CDR3 has 13 residues. Per the germline V gene, CDR1 is MDHEN and CDR2 is SYDVKM. The CDR3 nucleotides read TGTGCCAGCAGTTTTGCGGTCTCCTACGAGCAGTACTTC. Its protein product is CASSFAVSYEQYF.

This rearrangement joins TRBV9 to TRBJ2-1, with 10 bases matching TRBD2. The CDR3 covers 16 residues. Germline loops: CDR1 SGDLS, CDR2 YYNGEE. After removal of 3 bases from V and 8 bases from J, the junction contained 11 bases not matched to a gene. The CDR3 sequence is CASSAGRSGRRDEQFF. In DNA form, the CDR3 reads TGTGCCAGCAGCGCCGGGCGTAGCGGGAGGAGGGATGAGCAGTTCTTC.

This rearrangement joins TRBV10-2 to TRBJ2-7, with D unclear. From germline, CDR1 is WSHSY and CDR2 SAAADI. Trimming left V 0 bases short and J 4 bases short, with 4 bases between. This CDR3 region has 12 residues. In nucleotides, the CDR3 is TGCGCCAGCAGTGAGTCGACTTACGAGCAGTACTTC. Translating gives CASSESTYEQYF.

The chain combines TRBV27 with TRBJ2-7, with TRBD2 matching 11 bases. The CDR3 is made up of 16 amino acids. From germline, CDR1 is MNHEY and CDR2 SMNVEV (reference sequence). The junction had 5 bases not matched to a gene; V was cut back by 4 bases and J by 0 bases. CDR3 residues: CASSWLTSGNSYEQYF. CDR3 bases: TGTGCCAGCAGTTGGTTGACTAGCGGGAACTCCTACGAGCAGTACTTC.

The chain uses TRBV5-1 and TRBJ2-2; D might be TRBD1 (5 bases). CDR3 size: 16 residues. CDR1 is SGHRS and CDR2 is YFSETQ in the germline V gene. V gave up 2 bases and J gave up 3 bases, with 14 bases separating them. This chain's CDR3 is CASSFRDSLDTGELFF. The CDR3 DNA sequence: TGCGCCAGCAGCTTCCGAGACAGCTTAGACACCGGGGAGCTGTTTTTT.

The rearrangement links TRBV19 to TRBJ2-1; 9 bases fit TRBD2. This CDR3 is built from 13 residues. The germline CDR1 and CDR2 sequences are LNHDA and SQIVND (reference sequence). Losses at the gene ends were 5 bases for V and 9 bases for J; bases not matched to a gene: 5. In DNA form, the CDR3 reads TGTGCCAGTAGTTGGAGCGGGAGGCCTGAGCAGTTCTTC. This sequence encodes CASSWSGRPEQFF. Supplemented by reference TRBV19 and TRBJ2-1, the full variable domain reads DGGITQSPKYLFRKEGQNVTLSCEQNLNHDAMYWYRQDPGQGLRLIYYSQIVNDFQKGDIAEGYSVSREKKESFPLTVTSAQKNPTAFYLCASSWSGRPEQFFGPGTRLTVL.

J is TRBJ2-7 and V is TRBV27; no firm D call. In germline, CDR1 is MNHEY, CDR2 SMNVEV (reference sequence). Trimming took off 4 bases at V and 5 bases at J, with 15 bases between the two ends. CDR3 length: 14 amino acids. DNA of the CDR3: TGTGCCAGCAGTTATCTCCTTCGGGTGGACGAGCAGTACTTC. It specifies CASSYLLRVDEQYF.